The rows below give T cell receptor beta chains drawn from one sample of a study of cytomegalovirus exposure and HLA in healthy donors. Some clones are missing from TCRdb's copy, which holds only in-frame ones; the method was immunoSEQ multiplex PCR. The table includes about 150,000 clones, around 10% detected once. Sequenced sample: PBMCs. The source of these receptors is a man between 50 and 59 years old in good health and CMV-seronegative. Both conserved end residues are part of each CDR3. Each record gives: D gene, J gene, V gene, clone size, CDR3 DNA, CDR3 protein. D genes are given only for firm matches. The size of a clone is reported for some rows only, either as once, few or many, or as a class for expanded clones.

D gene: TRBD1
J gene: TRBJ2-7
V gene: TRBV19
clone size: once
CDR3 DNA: TGTGCCAGCTGGGGACAGGGGGCGTACGAGCAGTACTTC
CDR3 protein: CASWGQGAYEQYF

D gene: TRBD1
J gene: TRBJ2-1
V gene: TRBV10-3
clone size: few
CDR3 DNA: TGTGCCATCAGTGGGATTGGGACAGGGTTGGCCCCAGAGCAGTTCTTC
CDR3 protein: CAISGIGTGLAPEQFF

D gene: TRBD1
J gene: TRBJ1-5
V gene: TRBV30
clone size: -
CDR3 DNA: TGTGCCTGGGGCTCAGGGGGTAATCAGCCCCAGCATTTT
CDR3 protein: CAWGSGGNQPQHF

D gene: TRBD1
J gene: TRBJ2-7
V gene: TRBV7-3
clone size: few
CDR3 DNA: TGTGCCAGCAGCTATAACACCGGGACAGGGGGTCAAGAGCAGTACTTC
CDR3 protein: CASSYNTGTGGQEQYF

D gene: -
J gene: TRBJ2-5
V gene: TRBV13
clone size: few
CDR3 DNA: TGTGCCAGCAGCTTAGGCCGAGAGACCCAGTACTTC
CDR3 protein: CASSLGRETQYF

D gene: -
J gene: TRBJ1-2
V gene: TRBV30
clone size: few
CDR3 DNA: TGTGCCTGGAGTGGGGGGACTGCGAGCTACACCTTC
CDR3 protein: CAWSGGTASYTF

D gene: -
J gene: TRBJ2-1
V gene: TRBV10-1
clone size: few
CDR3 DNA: TGCGCCAGCAGTTTATCCGGGGATAACAATGAGCAGTTCTTC
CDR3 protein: CASSLSGDNNEQFF

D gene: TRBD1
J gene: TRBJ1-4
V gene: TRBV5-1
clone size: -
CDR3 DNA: TGCGCCACATCTATGTTGGGGGACAGGGTTGAAAAACTGTTTTTT
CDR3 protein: CATSMLGDRVEKLFF

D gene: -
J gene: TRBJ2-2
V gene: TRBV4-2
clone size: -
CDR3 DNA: TGTGCCAGCAGCCAAGATAGCGGCCTTACGAACACCGGGGAGCTGTTTTTT
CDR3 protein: CASSQDSGLTNTGELFF

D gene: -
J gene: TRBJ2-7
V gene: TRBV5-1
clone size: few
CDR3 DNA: TGCGCCAGCAGCTTGGGGCAGGCCAACGAGCAGTACTTC
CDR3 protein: CASSLGQANEQYF

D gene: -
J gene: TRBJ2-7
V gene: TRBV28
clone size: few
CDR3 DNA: TGTGCCAGCTGGATGGGCGCCGACTCCTACGAGCAGTACTTC
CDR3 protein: CASWMGADSYEQYF

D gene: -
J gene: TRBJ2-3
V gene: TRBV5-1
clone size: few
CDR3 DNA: TGCGCCAGCAGCTTGGCCAATTCGGGCACAGATACGCAGTATTTT
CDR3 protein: CASSLANSGTDTQYF

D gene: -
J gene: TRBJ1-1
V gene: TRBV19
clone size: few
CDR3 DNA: TGTGCCGCCAGGAGGGGTATGAACACTGAAGCTTTCTTT
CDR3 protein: CAARRGMNTEAFF

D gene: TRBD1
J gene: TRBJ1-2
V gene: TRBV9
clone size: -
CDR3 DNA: TGTGCCAGCAGCCCAGGGGAGGGACAGGGGTACTATGGCTACACCTTC
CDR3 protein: CASSPGEGQGYYGYTF

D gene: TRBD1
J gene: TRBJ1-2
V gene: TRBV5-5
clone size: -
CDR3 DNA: TGTGCCAGCAGGTTGACAGGGGTCTATGGCTACACCTTC
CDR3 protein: CASRLTGVYGYTF

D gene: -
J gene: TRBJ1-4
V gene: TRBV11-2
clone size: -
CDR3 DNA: TGTGCCAGCAGCTCAGGGAGGCTCAGAGAAAAACTGTTTTTT
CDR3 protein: CASSSGRLREKLFF

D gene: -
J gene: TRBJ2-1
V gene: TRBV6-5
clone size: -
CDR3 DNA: TGTGCCAGCAGTTACTCGACTGGGTACAATGAGCAGTTCTTC
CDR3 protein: CASSYSTGYNEQFF

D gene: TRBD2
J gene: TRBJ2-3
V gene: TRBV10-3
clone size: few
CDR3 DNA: TGTGCCATCAGCGTCGGGACTAGCGGGGGAGTGGATACGCAGTATTTT
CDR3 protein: CAISVGTSGGVDTQYF

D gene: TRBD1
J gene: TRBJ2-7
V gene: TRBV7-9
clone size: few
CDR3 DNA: TGTGCCAGCAGCTTGACAGGGTTGGAGCAGTACTTC
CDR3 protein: CASSLTGLEQYF

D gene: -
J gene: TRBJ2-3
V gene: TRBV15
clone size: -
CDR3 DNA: TGTGCCACCAAACACCCGGGAGAGGCAGATACGCAGTATTTT
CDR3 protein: CATKHPGEADTQYF

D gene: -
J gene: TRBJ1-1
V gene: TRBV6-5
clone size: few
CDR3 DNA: TGTGCCAGCAGTTACAAGACAGGAGTGAACACTGAAGCTTTCTTT
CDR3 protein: CASSYKTGVNTEAFF

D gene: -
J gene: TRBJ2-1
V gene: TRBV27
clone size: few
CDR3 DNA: TGTGCCACCAGACTACTAGCTGCGGCGTACAATGAGCAGTTCTTC
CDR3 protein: CATRLLAAAYNEQFF

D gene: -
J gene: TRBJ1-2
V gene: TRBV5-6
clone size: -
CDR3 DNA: TGTGCCAGCAGCTTAGGCAGGGGCAACTATGGCTACACCTTC
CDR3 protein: CASSLGRGNYGYTF

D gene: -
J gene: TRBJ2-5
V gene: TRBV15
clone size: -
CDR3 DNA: TGTGCCACCAGCAGAATTTCAGGGCAAGAGACCCAGTACTTC
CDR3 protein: CATSRISGQETQYF

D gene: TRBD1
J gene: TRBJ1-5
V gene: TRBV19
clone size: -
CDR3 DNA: TGTGCCAGTAGTAACCGACAGGGGGGAATTAGCAATCAGCCCCAGCATTTT
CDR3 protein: CASSNRQGGISNQPQHF

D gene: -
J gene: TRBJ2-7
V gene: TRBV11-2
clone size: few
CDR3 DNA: TGTGCCAGCAGCGGCAGGGTTATAAACTACGAGCAGTACTTC
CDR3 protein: CASSGRVINYEQYF

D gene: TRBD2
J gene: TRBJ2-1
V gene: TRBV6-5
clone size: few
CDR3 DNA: TGTGCCAGCAGATACGGACTAGGGTGGGCCTACAATGAGCAGTTCTTC
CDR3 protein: CASRYGLGWAYNEQFF

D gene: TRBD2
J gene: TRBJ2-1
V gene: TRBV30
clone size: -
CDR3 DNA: TGTGCCTGGAGAAATCAACTAGCGGGAGTATACAATGAGCAGTTCTTC
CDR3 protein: CAWRNQLAGVYNEQFF

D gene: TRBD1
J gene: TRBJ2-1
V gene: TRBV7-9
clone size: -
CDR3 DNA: TGTGCCAGCAGTTCCGACAGGGCGTCCTACAATGAGCAGTTCTTC
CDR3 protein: CASSSDRASYNEQFF

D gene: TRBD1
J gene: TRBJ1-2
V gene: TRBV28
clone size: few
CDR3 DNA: TGTGCCAGCAGTTCAGTCCGACAGGGCCCCTTTTTCAATGATGGCTACACCTTC
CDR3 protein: CASSSVRQGPFFNDGYTF

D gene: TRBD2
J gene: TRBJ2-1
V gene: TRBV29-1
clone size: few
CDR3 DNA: TGCAGCGCGGGACTAGCGGGAGGGGGCGATGAGCAGTTCTTC
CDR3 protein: CSAGLAGGGDEQFF

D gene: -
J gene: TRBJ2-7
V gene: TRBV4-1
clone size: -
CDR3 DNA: TGCGCCAGCAGCCAAGATCAAGGCCAAGGACAAAACTTC
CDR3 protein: CASSQDQGQGQNF

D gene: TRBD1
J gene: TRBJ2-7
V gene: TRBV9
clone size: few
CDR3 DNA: TGTGCCAGCAGCGCCGGACAGGGGGCTTACTACGAGCAGTACTTC
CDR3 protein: CASSAGQGAYYEQYF

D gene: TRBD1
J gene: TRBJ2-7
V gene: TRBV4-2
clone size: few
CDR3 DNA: TGTGCCAGCAGCCAAGTCCTGACCCGGGACAGGGATTTCTACGAGCAGTACTTC
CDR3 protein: CASSQVLTRDRDFYEQYF

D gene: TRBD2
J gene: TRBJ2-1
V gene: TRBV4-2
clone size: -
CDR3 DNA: TGTGCCAGCAGCCCCCTGTCGGGGGGGTTCGTTGAGCAGTTCTTC
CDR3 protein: CASSPLSGGFVEQFF

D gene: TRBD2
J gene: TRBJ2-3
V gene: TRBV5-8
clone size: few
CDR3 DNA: TGTGCCAGCAGTCCGACTAGCGGGGGGGGCACAGATACGCAGTATTTT
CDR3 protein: CASSPTSGGGTDTQYF

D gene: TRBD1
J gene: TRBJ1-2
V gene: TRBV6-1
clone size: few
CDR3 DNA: TGTGCCAGCCGGGACAGTACTAACTATGGCTACACCTTC
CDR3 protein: CASRDSTNYGYTF

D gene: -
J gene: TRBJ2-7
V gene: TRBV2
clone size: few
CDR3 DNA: TGTGCCAGCAGTGAGGTGAGGAACGGGGAGCAGTACTTC
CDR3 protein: CASSEVRNGEQYF

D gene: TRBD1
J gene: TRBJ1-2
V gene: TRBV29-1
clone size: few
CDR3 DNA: TGCAGCGTCATAGGGGGCCCTGGCTATGGCTACACCTTC
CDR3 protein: CSVIGGPGYGYTF

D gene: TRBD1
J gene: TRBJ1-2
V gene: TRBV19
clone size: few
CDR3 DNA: TGTGCCAGTACCCTAGCCGACAGGGGCGGCTATGGCTACACCTTC
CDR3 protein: CASTLADRGGYGYTF

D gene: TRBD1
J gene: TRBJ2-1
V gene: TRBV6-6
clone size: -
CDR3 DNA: TGTGCCAGCAGTTACGCCGACAGTGACCAGGGGGATGAGCAGTTCTTC
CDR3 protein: CASSYADSDQGDEQFF

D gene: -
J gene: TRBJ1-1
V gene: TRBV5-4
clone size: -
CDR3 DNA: TGTGCCAGCAGCAAAGGACTTAAAGCACAGATGAACACTGAAGCTTTCTTT
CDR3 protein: CASSKGLKAQMNTEAFF

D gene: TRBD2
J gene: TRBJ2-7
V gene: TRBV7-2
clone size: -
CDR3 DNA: TGTGCCAGCAGCTTACGCCCAGATAGCGGGAGCAGCCACGAGCAGTACTTC
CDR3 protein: CASSLRPDSGSSHEQYF

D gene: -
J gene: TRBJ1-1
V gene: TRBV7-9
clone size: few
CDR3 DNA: TGTGCCAGCAGCCCAAGACAGGAATCCACTGAAGCTTTCTTT
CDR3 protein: CASSPRQESTEAFF

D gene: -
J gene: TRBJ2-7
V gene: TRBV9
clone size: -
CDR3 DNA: TGTGCCAGCAGCGTAGGTCCCGACGGGGACTACGAGCAGTACTTC
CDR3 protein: CASSVGPDGDYEQYF

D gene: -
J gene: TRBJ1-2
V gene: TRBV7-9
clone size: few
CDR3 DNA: TGTGCCAGCAGCTTCGAGCAGGCGACTAACTATGGCTACACCTTC
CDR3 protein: CASSFEQATNYGYTF

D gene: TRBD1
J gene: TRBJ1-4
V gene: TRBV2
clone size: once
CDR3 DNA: TGTGCCAGCCCCGCGAGGGGGCCCGGTGAAAAACTGTTTTTT
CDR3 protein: CASPARGPGEKLFF

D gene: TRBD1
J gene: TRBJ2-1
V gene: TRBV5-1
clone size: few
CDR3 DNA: TGCGCCAGCATACCGACAGGGGGGGGCAATGAGCAGTTCTTC
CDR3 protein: CASIPTGGGNEQFF

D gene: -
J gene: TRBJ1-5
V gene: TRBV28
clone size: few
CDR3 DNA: TGTGCCAGCACCAACGGGGGTAGCAATCAGCCCCAGCATTTT
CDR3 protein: CASTNGGSNQPQHF

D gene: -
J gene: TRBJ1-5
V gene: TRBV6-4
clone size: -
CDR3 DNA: TGTGCCAGCACCGTCCGAGGGAATCAGCCCCAGCATTTT
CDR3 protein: CASTVRGNQPQHF

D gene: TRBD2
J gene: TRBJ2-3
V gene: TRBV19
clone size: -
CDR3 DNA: TGTGCCAGTAGCCCGAGCGGGGGCCTCACAGATACGCAGTATTTT
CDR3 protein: CASSPSGGLTDTQYF